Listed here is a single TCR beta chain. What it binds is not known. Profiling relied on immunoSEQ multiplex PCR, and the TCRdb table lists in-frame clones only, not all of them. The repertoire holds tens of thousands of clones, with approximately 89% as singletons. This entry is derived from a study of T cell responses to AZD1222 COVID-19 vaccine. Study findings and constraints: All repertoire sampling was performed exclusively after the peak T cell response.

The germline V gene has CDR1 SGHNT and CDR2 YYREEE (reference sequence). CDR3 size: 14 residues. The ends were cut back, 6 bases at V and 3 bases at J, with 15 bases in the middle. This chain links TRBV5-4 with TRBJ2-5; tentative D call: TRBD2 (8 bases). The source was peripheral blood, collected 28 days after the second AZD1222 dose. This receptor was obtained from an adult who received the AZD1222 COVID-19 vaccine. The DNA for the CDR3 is TGTGCCAGCACCCACAGGGGACTAGAAGAGACCCAGTACTTC. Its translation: CASTHRGLEETQYF.